The rows below give T cell receptor beta chains drawn from one sample of a study of cytomegalovirus exposure and HLA in healthy donors. Assay used: immunoSEQ multiplex PCR; TCRdb lists only in-frame clones, some missing. The top ten clones hold roughly 15% of a sample with 110,000 or so clones, around 76% of them seen once. Input material: PBMCs. These receptors were taken from a man over 45 in good health and CMV-seropositive. Both conserved end residues are part of each CDR3. A D gene is named only where the DNA matches it firmly. Some rows mark clone size as missing; the rest say once, few, many or name a class of expanded clone.

D gene: -; J gene: TRBJ1-2; clone size: -; CDR3 length: 13; V gene: TRBV6-5; CDR3 DNA: TGTGCCAGCAGTTACTGGCAGGGGCGAGGCTACACCTTC; CDR3 protein: CASSYWQGRGYTF
D gene: TRBD2; J gene: TRBJ2-1; clone size: once; CDR3 length: 17; V gene: TRBV5-1; CDR3 DNA: TGCGCCAGCAGCCTCAACGGACGGCGGACTAGTCCTAATGAGCAGTTCTTC; CDR3 protein: CASSLNGRRTSPNEQFF
D gene: TRBD1; J gene: TRBJ2-7; clone size: -; CDR3 length: 18; V gene: TRBV27; CDR3 DNA: TGTGCCAGCAGTTTATCAATCATGCGAAAGGACAGGTCCTACGAGCAGTACTTC; CDR3 protein: CASSLSIMRKDRSYEQYF
D gene: -; J gene: TRBJ1-6; clone size: -; CDR3 length: 14; V gene: TRBV7-8; CDR3 DNA: TGTGCCAGCAGCCATGCTGTTGGCGGTTCACCCCTCCACTTT; CDR3 protein: CASSHAVGGSPLHF
D gene: -; J gene: TRBJ2-7; clone size: -; CDR3 length: 15; V gene: TRBV11-2; CDR3 DNA: TGTGCCAGCAGCCCCTTCCTTAATAGCCGATACGAGCAGTACTTC; CDR3 protein: CASSPFLNSRYEQYF
D gene: TRBD1; J gene: TRBJ1-1; clone size: -; CDR3 length: 15; V gene: TRBV28; CDR3 DNA: TGTGCCAGCAGTAAAACCGGGACAGGGGGGAGCGGAGCTTTCTTT; CDR3 protein: CASSKTGTGGSGAFF
D gene: -; J gene: TRBJ2-2; clone size: once; CDR3 length: 14; V gene: TRBV5-6; CDR3 DNA: TGTGCCAGCAGCTTGGTTATGGCCACCGGGGAGCTGTTTTTT; CDR3 protein: CASSLVMATGELFF
D gene: TRBD1; J gene: TRBJ2-7; clone size: -; CDR3 length: 12; V gene: TRBV11-2; CDR3 DNA: TGTGCCAGCAGCCGACAGGGATACGAGCAGTACTTC; CDR3 protein: CASSRQGYEQYF
D gene: -; J gene: TRBJ1-4; clone size: -; CDR3 length: 13; V gene: TRBV28; CDR3 DNA: TGTGCCAGCATAAGGGGTCGGGATGAAAAACTGTTTTTT; CDR3 protein: CASIRGRDEKLFF
D gene: TRBD2; J gene: TRBJ2-7; clone size: -; CDR3 length: 15; V gene: TRBV6-5; CDR3 DNA: TGTGCCAGCAGTTACTCGGGACTAGCGGACTACGAGCAGTACTTC; CDR3 protein: CASSYSGLADYEQYF
D gene: -; J gene: TRBJ1-4; clone size: few; CDR3 length: 15; V gene: TRBV5-6; CDR3 DNA: TGTGCCAGCAGCGTTGGCGCAGGAGGGGCGGAAAAACTGTTTTTT; CDR3 protein: CASSVGAGGAEKLFF
D gene: TRBD1; J gene: TRBJ1-6; clone size: -; CDR3 length: 14; V gene: TRBV6-5; CDR3 DNA: TGTGCCAGCAGTTTCGGACAGGGCTATTCACCCCTCCACTTT; CDR3 protein: CASSFGQGYSPLHF
D gene: -; J gene: TRBJ2-7; clone size: -; CDR3 length: 15; V gene: TRBV7-9; CDR3 DNA: TGTGCCAGCAGCTTAGCGCCGACTGTAAGTTACGAGCAGTACTTC; CDR3 protein: CASSLAPTVSYEQYF
D gene: -; J gene: TRBJ2-7; clone size: few; CDR3 length: 16; V gene: TRBV11-2; CDR3 DNA: TGTGCCAGCACCCCCTTGCAGGGCAGGGACTCCTACGAGCAGTACTTC; CDR3 protein: CASTPLQGRDSYEQYF
D gene: TRBD1; J gene: TRBJ1-4; clone size: -; CDR3 length: 15; V gene: TRBV6-4; CDR3 DNA: TGTGCCAGGATCAGGGGGCCAGCAACTAATGAAAAACTGTTTTTT; CDR3 protein: CARIRGPATNEKLFF
D gene: TRBD1; J gene: TRBJ1-2; clone size: -; CDR3 length: 14; V gene: TRBV6-5; CDR3 DNA: TGTGCCAGCAGTGGGGACAGGGGGAACTATGGCTACACCTTC; CDR3 protein: CASSGDRGNYGYTF
D gene: -; J gene: TRBJ1-1; clone size: -; CDR3 length: 13; V gene: TRBV28; CDR3 DNA: TGTGCCAGCAGCCCCTACGGAAGGCGGATAGCTTTCTTT; CDR3 protein: CASSPYGRRIAFF
D gene: TRBD1; J gene: TRBJ1-1; clone size: -; CDR3 length: 15; V gene: TRBV28; CDR3 DNA: TGTGCCAGCAGTTCTCCCGGGACAGGGAACACTGAAGCTTTCTTT; CDR3 protein: CASSSPGTGNTEAFF
D gene: -; J gene: TRBJ2-5; clone size: -; CDR3 length: 13; V gene: TRBV5-4; CDR3 DNA: TGTGCCAGCAGCTTCCAGGTCCAAGAGACCCAGTACTTC; CDR3 protein: CASSFQVQETQYF
D gene: -; J gene: TRBJ2-2; clone size: -; CDR3 length: 17; V gene: TRBV14; CDR3 DNA: TGTGCCAGCAGCCAACAGTTCGTCAGGGGTGGCACCGGGGAGCTGTTTTTT; CDR3 protein: CASSQQFVRGGTGELFF
D gene: -; J gene: TRBJ1-1; clone size: -; CDR3 length: 15; V gene: TRBV19; CDR3 DNA: TGTGCCAGTAGTATTTGGGGGGGGGCGAACACTGAAGCTTTCTTT; CDR3 protein: CASSIWGGANTEAFF
D gene: TRBD1; J gene: TRBJ1-2; clone size: -; CDR3 length: 15; V gene: TRBV6-6; CDR3 DNA: TGTGCCAGCAGCTCCCGGACAGGAAGACTATATGGCTACACCTTC; CDR3 protein: CASSSRTGRLYGYTF
D gene: -; J gene: TRBJ2-5; clone size: once; CDR3 length: 12; V gene: TRBV7-2; CDR3 DNA: TGTGCCAGCAGCCTCCCCAGTGAGACCCAGTACTTC; CDR3 protein: CASSLPSETQYF
D gene: TRBD1; J gene: TRBJ1-5; clone size: -; CDR3 length: 14; V gene: TRBV7-9; CDR3 DNA: TGTGCCAGCAGCTTGACAGGGGGCATACAGCCCCAGCATTTT; CDR3 protein: CASSLTGGIQPQHF
D gene: TRBD2; J gene: TRBJ2-1; clone size: -; CDR3 length: 16; V gene: TRBV19; CDR3 DNA: TGTGCCAGTAGAGGACTAGCGGGTGATTCCTACAATGAGCAGTTCTTC; CDR3 protein: CASRGLAGDSYNEQFF
D gene: TRBD2; J gene: TRBJ2-1; clone size: -; CDR3 length: 13; V gene: TRBV11-3; CDR3 DNA: TGTGCCAGCAGCTCCGGGGGGGCGGATGAGCAGTTCTTC; CDR3 protein: CASSSGGADEQFF